This passage covers 20 T cell receptor beta chains from one sample sequenced in a study of blood T cell repertoires in COVID-19. Assay used: immunoSEQ multiplex PCR; TCRdb lists only in-frame clones, some missing. Of roughly 7,200 clones in the sample, roughly nine tenths are singletons; the top ten hold under 11%. The sequenced sample was peripheral blood. The origin of the receptors is a man in his 70s with active COVID-19.

The gene calls are TRBV12-3 or TRBV12-4 and TRBJ1-2, with TRBD1 identical over 9 bases. Unmatched junction bases numbered 3, after V lost 6 bases and J lost 4 bases. The CDR3 totals 13 residues. The CDR3 loop reads CASSRQGGYGYTF. CDR3 sequence (DNA): TGTGCCAGCAGCCGACAGGGGGGCTATGGCTACACCTTC.

J is TRBJ2-7 and V is TRBV6-6, with a tentative D call TRBD1 (6 bases). The CDR3 runs to 14 residues. V was trimmed by 2 bases and J by 5 bases, leaving 13 bases between them. Germline lookup yields CDR1 MNHNY and CDR2 SVGAGI (reference sequence). In DNA, the CDR3 is TGTGCCAGCAGTTACCAACAGGGTAACCACGAGCAGTACTTC. Amino acids: CASSYQQGNHEQYF.

The chain combines TRBV4-1 with TRBJ2-7, with a possible D match to TRBD2 (6 bases). The CDR3 is 17 amino acids. Germline CDR1 is MGHRA and CDR2 is YSYEKL. The ends were cut back, 3 bases at V and 6 bases at J, with 24 bases in the middle. The CDR3 protein is CASSQYHGGIVGGEQYF. Written as DNA, the CDR3 is TGCGCCAGCAGCCAGTACCACGGTGGGATCGTGGGGGGCGAGCAGTACTTC.

The chain uses TRBV5-4 and TRBJ2-1; D remains ambiguous. V was shortened by 5 bases and J by 7 bases, with 13 bases between the two germline ends. Looked up from germline, CDR1 is SGHNT and CDR2 is YYREEE (reference sequence). The CDR3 length is 13 residues. Written as DNA, the CDR3 is TGTGCCAGCAGTGAGCCGAATTTTAATGAGCAGTTCTTC. It encodes CASSEPNFNEQFF. The full variable domain, completed using reference TRBV5-4 and TRBJ2-1, is ETGVTQSPTHLIKTRGQQVTLRCSSQSGHNTVSWYQQALGQGPQFIFQYYREEENGRGNFPPRFSGLQFPNYSSELNVNALELDDSALYLCASSEPNFNEQFFGPGTRLTVL.

The chain carries TRBV5-4 and TRBJ1-1, with a tentative D call TRBD1 (5 bases). There are 15 residues in the CDR3. Per germline, CDR1 SGHNT and CDR2 YYREEE (reference sequence). V was shortened by 0 bases and J by 1 base, with 10 bases between the two germline ends. CDR3 nucleotide sequence: TGTGCCAGCAGCTTGGCGGGGGGGAGGAACACTGAAGCTTTCTTT. Translated, it gives CASSLAGGRNTEAFF.

V usage is TRBV14 and J usage is TRBJ2-1; 7 nucleotides align to TRBD2. Germline CDR1 SGHDN, CDR2 FVKESK. The CDR3 loop spans 16 amino acids. Germline trimming cut 5 bases from V and 2 bases from J; bases unmatched to any gene: 9. CDR3 sequence reads: CASSSFERGAYNEQFF. Here the CDR3 DNA reads TGTGCCAGCAGCTCCTTTGAGCGGGGAGCCTACAATGAGCAGTTCTTC.

The chain uses TRBV19 and TRBJ1-5; a weak D match, TRBD1 (5 bases). The V and J ends lost 6 bases and 1 base respectively, with 7 bases between them. The length of the CDR3 is 13 residues. Germline V gene sequence: CDR1 LNHDA, CDR2 SQIVND (reference sequence). For the CDR3, the DNA is TGTGCCAGTAGAACAGGAAGCAATCAGCCCCAGCATTTT. Encoded protein: CASRTGSNQPQHF.

This chain uses TRBV9 with TRBJ2-1; 8 bases are a match to TRBD1. Germline CDR1 is SGDLS and CDR2 is YYNGEE. Trimming took 3 bases from V and 2 from J; bases not matched to a gene: 4. There are 15 residues in the CDR3. In DNA, the CDR3 is TGTGCCAGCAGCGGGTCAGGGGGCCCCTACAATGAGCAGTTCTTC. Protein sequence: CASSGSGGPYNEQFF. The variable domain in full, with the rest retrieved from reference TRBV9 and TRBJ2-1, is DSGVTQTPKHLITATGQRVTLRCSPRSGDLSVYWYQQSLDQGLQFLIQYYNGEERAKGNILERFSAQQFPDLHSELNLSSLELGDSALYFCASSGSGGPYNEQFFGPGTRLTVL.

The chain joins TRBV19 to TRBJ2-1; possibly TRBD2 for D (6 bases). Trimming stripped 3 bases from V and 9 bases from J, with 12 bases between. Germline assignment: CDR1 LNHDA and CDR2 SQIVND (reference sequence). The CDR3 is 13 residues long. The CDR3 reads CASSISGGAEQFF. The DNA for the CDR3 is TGTGCCAGTAGTATCTCCGGGGGTGCTGAGCAGTTCTTC.

This rearrangement joins TRBV2 to TRBJ2-1; D gene uncertain. V was trimmed by 6 bases and J by 7 bases, leaving 25 bases between them. Germline lookup yields CDR1 SNHLY and CDR2 FYNNEI. The CDR3 consists of 17 residues. DNA of the CDR3: TGTGCCAGCAGCCATCCCGCTTCACCGTCAGGAATAAATGAGCAGTTCTTC. Its translation: CASSHPASPSGINEQFF.

This rearrangement joins TRBV3-1 (or the pseudogene TRBV3-2) to TRBJ1-1; D ambiguous. V was cut by 4 bases and J by 11 bases, with 14 bases left in between. The CDR3 covers 12 residues. Germline-derived CDR1 and CDR2 are LGHDT and YNNKEL (reference sequence). CDR3 coding DNA: TGTGCCAGCAGCCTACACGGGGTGACTGCTTTCTTT. Its translation is CASSLHGVTAFF.

This sequence joins TRBV19 and TRBJ1-4; 8 bases match TRBD1. The germline CDR1 and CDR2 sequences are LNHDA and SQIVND (reference sequence). This CDR3 region has 14 residues. The trim removed 6 bases at V and 3 bases at J, leaving 3 bases unmatched. In DNA form, the CDR3 reads TGTGCCAGTAGCCCGACAGGGGCTAATGAAAAACTGTTTTTT. Translation: CASSPTGANEKLFF.

V and J are TRBV9 and TRBJ2-1; 10 bases line up with TRBD2. V gave up 0 bases and J gave up 9 bases; unmatched junction bases: 9. The CDR3 contains 16 residues. Germline V gene data show CDR1 as SGDLS and CDR2 as YYNGEE. CDR3 in DNA: TGTGCCAGCAGCGTAGAAATCAGCGGGGGGGCAGGTGAGCAGTTCTTC. It codes for CASSVEISGGAGEQFF. Full variable domain (outside the CDR3, taken from reference TRBV9 and TRBJ2-1): DSGVTQTPKHLITATGQRVTLRCSPRSGDLSVYWYQQSLDQGLQFLIQYYNGEERAKGNILERFSAQQFPDLHSELNLSSLELGDSALYFCASSVEISGGAGEQFFGPGTRLTVL.

This sequence joins TRBV20-1 and TRBJ1-2; D ambiguous. The CDR3 spans 12 residues. The germline V gene has CDR1 DFQATT and CDR2 SNEGSKA (reference sequence). Trimming stripped 3 bases from V and 3 bases from J, with 8 bases between. The CDR3 DNA reads as TGCAGTGCTAGTATATCTGACTATGGCTACACCTTC. Encoded protein: CSASISDYGYTF.

The chain couples TRBV10-3 to TRBJ1-2; 8 nucleotides align to TRBD1. The CDR3 totals 15 residues. Germline lookup yields CDR1 ENHRY and CDR2 SYGVKD. With 10 bases clipped from V and 1 base from J, the junction kept 11 bases outside the gene matches. The CDR3 here is CASNPTGARNYGYTF. The CDR3 DNA reads as TGTGCCAGCAATCCGACAGGGGCTCGTAACTATGGCTACACCTTC.

This clone was seen a single time. The V call is TRBV19, the J call TRBJ2-1, with D maybe TRBD2 (6 bases). V lost 3 bases and J 7 bases, leaving 16 bases between the germline ends. Germline CDR1 and CDR2: LNHDA and SQIVND (reference sequence). The CDR3 runs to 15 residues. CDR3 bases: TGTGCCAGTAGTATGCGGCGCACTAGCTCTAATGAGCAGTTCTTC. Its protein product is CASSMRRTSSNEQFF. Variable domain in full (rest from reference TRBV19 and TRBJ2-1): DGGITQSPKYLFRKEGQNVTLSCEQNLNHDAMYWYRQDPGQGLRLIYYSQIVNDFQKGDIAEGYSVSREKKESFPLTVTSAQKNPTAFYLCASSMRRTSSNEQFFGPGTRLTVL.

The chain recombines TRBV6-6 with TRBJ1-4; D remains ambiguous. Germline CDR1 reads MNHNY; CDR2 reads SVGAGI (reference sequence). The V end lost 6 bases, the J end lost 4 bases, and 18 bases lay between the germline ends. The CDR3 has 16 residues. This CDR3 reads CASSDPSGASNEKLFF. The DNA for the CDR3 is TGTGCCAGCAGCGACCCCTCGGGAGCCAGTAATGAAAAACTGTTTTTT.

The chain recombines TRBV2 with TRBJ1-6; D remains ambiguous. Per the germline V gene, CDR1 is SNHLY and CDR2 is FYNNEI. V lost 8 bases and J 4 bases, leaving 9 bases between the germline ends. CDR3 length: 13 residues. The CDR3 nucleotides read TGTGCCAGCCGCCCGGGTTATAATTCACCCCTCCACTTT. Translating it yields CASRPGYNSPLHF.

V gene TRBV7-9 combines with J gene TRBJ2-3; D is unresolved. The V and J ends lost 7 bases and 1 base respectively, with 9 bases between them. Germline lookup yields CDR1 SEHNR and CDR2 FQNEAQ (reference sequence). The CDR3 totals 13 residues. CDR3: CASTKIGTDTQYF. DNA for the CDR3: TGTGCCAGCACAAAAATAGGCACAGATACGCAGTATTTT.

The V and J genes are TRBV9 and TRBJ2-5; a weak D match, TRBD2 (5 bases). CDR3 length: 15 amino acids. Germline-derived CDR1 and CDR2 are SGDLS and YYNGEE. V lost 3 bases to trimming and J lost 2 bases, with 14 bases between them. DNA of the CDR3: TGTGCCAGCAGCGCTCAAACGGGCGGGCAAGAGACCCAGTACTTC. As protein: CASSAQTGGQETQYF.